Listed below are T cell receptor beta chains from one sample, sequenced in a study of identical twins. Each CDR3 protein gets one entry after TCRdb re-called the 5' RACE reads with MiXCR. The table lists around 670,000 distinct CDR3 sequences, 5.5% to 7.5% of them singletons. The specimen sequenced was naive T cells sorted from blood. These receptor sequences come from a man between 18 and 35 years old in good health. Both conserved end residues are trimmed from each CDR3.

TRBV6-6	ATSSGIHEQY
TRBV29-1	SVVTSGRPVGTQY
TRBV10-3	AISGRGRSLGFGEQF
TRBV24-1	ATSDPLAGGDDTQY
TRBV5-1	ASSPTSVGSSYNEQF
TRBV6-2/TRBV6-3	ASSYGNIAGEETGELF
TRBV20-1	SASYGSNTGELF
TRBV29-1	SVEVGGQNYEQY
TRBV19	ASSPGTSGARF
TRBV6-1	ASSMGDSQETQY
TRBV28	AAGAGGPGNTIY
TRBV3-1	ASSPWAGMGETQY
TRBV12-3/TRBV12-4	ASRSRGLRTGELF
TRBV6-5	ASSYSGQGGTNYGYT
TRBV6-5	ASSYRGDQPQH
TRBV7-8	ASSDYKWGLGNEQF
TRBV5-1	ASSTGQGNYGYT
TRBV9	ASSAPAGDGGSGNEQF
TRBV20-1	SATRTSGSTDTQY
TRBV10-3	AISGAGLANTGELF
TRBV12-3/TRBV12-4	ASSLFDRVGKEQF
TRBV11-2	ASSKGRPGLIAGVFEQF
TRBV5-1	ASSYMGLETQY
TRBV7-9	ASSHTGTGETGELF
TRBV4-3	ASSQDRLVPNTQY
TRBV6-4	ASSEASGFTDTQY
TRBV6-5	ASSYSWSRVEETQY
TRBV20-1	SARDRGKGNTEAF
TRBV28	ASSFFLRGGNQPQH
TRBV9	ASSPRDWDAEQY
TRBV6-2/TRBV6-3	ASTIPLHHWTGANVLT
TRBV11-2	ASRPTGVRTGELF
TRBV6-1	ASSLAGGLSYEQY
TRBV5-5	ASSSLFTDTQY
TRBV29-1	SVAGAPVGNIQY
TRBV30	AWTNGGRREQF
TRBV7-8	ASAQGVGETQY
TRBV20-1	SANRVNTGELF
TRBV20-1	SARRGGLHYEQY
TRBV7-2	ASSLGWTGVGNQPQH
TRBV6-5	ASSYSPGPTPGNTIY